Included here is one T cell receptor beta chain sequence, with context. These data originate in a study of blood T cell repertoires in COVID-19. Trimming removed 7 bases from V and 11 bases from J; junction bases left unmatched: 13. Looked up from germline, CDR1 is SNHLY and CDR2 is FYNNEI. This CDR3 has 14 amino acids. The data were produced by immunoSEQ multiplex PCR, yet TCRdb's version contains in-frame clones alone and is incomplete. The sample carries roughly 670,000 clones, about nine tenths recorded once. The chain recombines TRBV2 with TRBJ1-5, with 8 bases that match TRBD1. The TCR sequence derives from a woman younger than 35 with acute or convalescent COVID-19. The sequenced sample consisted of peripheral blood. The CDR3, as DNA: TGTGCCAGCACCCCAGGGGGCGGTCCAAGGGCCCAGCATTTT. Translating gives CASTPGGGPRAQHF.